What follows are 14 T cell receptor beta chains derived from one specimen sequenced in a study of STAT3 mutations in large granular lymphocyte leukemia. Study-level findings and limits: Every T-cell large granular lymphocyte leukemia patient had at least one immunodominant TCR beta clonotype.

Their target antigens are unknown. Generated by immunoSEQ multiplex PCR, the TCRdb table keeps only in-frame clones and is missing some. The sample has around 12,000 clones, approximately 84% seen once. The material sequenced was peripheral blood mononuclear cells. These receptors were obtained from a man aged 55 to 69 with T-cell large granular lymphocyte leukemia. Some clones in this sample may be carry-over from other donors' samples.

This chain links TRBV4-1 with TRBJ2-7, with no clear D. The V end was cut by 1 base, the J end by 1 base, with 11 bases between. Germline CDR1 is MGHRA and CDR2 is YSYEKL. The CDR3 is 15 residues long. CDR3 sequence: CASSQGLLSSYEQYF. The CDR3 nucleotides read TGCGCCAGCAGCCAAGGGTTACTATCTTCCTACGAGCAGTACTTC.

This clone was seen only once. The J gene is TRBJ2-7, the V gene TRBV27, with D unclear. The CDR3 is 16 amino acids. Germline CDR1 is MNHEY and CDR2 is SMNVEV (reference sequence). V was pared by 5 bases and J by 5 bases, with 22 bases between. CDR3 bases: TGTGCCAGCAGTCCCGGAGTAGGTCTGGGTCTGGACGAGCAGTACTTC. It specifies CASSPGVGLGLDEQYF.

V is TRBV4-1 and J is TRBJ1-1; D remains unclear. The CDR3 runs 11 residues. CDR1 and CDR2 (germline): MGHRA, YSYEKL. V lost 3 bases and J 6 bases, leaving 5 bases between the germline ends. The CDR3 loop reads CASSQGSEAFF. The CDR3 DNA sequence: TGCGCCAGCAGCCAGGGATCTGAAGCTTTCTTT.

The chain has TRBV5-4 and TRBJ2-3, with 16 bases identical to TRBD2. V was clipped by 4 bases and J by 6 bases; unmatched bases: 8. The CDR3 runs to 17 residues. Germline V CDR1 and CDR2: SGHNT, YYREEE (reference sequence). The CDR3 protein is CASSPGTSGRARDTQYF. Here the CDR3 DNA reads TGTGCCAGCAGCCCGGGGACTAGCGGGAGGGCCAGGGATACGCAGTATTTT. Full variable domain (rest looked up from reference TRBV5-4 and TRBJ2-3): ETGVTQSPTHLIKTRGQQVTLRCSSQSGHNTVSWYQQALGQGPQFIFQYYREEENGRGNFPPRFSGLQFPNYSSELNVNALELDDSALYLCASSPGTSGRARDTQYFGPGTRLTVL.

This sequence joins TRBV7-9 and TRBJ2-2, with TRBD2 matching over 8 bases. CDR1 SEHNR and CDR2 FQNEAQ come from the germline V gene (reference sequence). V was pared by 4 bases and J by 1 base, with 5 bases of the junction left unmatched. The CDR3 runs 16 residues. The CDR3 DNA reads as TGTGCCAGCAGCTCCGCGGGGGGACGGAACACCGGGGAGCTGTTTTTT. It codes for CASSSAGGRNTGELFF.

The DNA for the CDR3 is TGTGCCAGCAGCTTAGGTCGGGCTTACGAGCAGTACTTC. Its translation is CASSLGRAYEQYF. The genes are TRBV7-8 and TRBJ2-7; D remains unclear. The V and J ends lost 1 base and 4 bases respectively, with 8 bases between them. CDR1 SGHVS and CDR2 FQNEAQ come from the germline V gene. The CDR3 is made up of 13 amino acids.

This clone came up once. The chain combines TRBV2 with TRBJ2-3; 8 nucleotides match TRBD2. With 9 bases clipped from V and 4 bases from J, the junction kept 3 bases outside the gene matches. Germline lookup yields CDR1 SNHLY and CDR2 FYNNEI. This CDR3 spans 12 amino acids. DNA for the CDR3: TGTGCCAGTAGCGGGACCGCAGATACGCAGTATTTT. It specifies CASSGTADTQYF.

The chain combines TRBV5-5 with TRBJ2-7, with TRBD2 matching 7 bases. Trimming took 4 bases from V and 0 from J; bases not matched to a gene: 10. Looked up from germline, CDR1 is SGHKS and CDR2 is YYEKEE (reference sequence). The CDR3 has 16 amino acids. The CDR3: CASSGRLAYSSYEQYF. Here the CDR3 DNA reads TGTGCCAGCAGCGGGCGACTAGCTTATAGCTCCTACGAGCAGTACTTC.

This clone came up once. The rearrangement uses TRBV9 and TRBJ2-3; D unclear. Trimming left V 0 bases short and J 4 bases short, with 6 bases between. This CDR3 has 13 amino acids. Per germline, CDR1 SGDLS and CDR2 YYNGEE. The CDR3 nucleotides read TGTGCCAGCAGCGTAGCAGGACCAGATACGCAGTATTTT. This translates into CASSVAGPDTQYF.

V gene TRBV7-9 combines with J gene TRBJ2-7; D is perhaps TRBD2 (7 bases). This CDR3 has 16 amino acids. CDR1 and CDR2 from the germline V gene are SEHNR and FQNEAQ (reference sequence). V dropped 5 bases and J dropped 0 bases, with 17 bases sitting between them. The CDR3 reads CASSLGGASSSYEQYF. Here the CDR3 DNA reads TGTGCCAGCAGCCTTGGGGGGGCCTCAAGCTCCTACGAGCAGTACTTC.

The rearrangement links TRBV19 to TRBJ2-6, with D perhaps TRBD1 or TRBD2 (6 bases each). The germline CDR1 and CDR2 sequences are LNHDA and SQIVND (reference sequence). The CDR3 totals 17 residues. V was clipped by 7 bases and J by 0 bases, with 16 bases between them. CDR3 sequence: CASTKWGASSGANVLTF. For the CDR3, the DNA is TGTGCCAGTACCAAATGGGGGGCCAGCTCTGGGGCCAACGTCCTGACTTTC.

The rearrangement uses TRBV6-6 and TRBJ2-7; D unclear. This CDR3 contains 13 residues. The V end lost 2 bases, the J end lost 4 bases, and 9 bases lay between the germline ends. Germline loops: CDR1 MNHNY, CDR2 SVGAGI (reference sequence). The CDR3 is CASSYAASYEQYF. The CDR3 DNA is TGTGCCAGCAGTTACGCGGCTAGTTACGAGCAGTACTTC.

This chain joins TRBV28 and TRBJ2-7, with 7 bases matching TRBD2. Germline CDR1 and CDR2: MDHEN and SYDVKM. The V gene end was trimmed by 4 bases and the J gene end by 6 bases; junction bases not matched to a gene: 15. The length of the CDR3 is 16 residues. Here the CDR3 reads CASSSQYPDGLVEQYF. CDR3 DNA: TGTGCCAGCAGTTCCCAGTATCCGGACGGACTAGTCGAGCAGTACTTC.

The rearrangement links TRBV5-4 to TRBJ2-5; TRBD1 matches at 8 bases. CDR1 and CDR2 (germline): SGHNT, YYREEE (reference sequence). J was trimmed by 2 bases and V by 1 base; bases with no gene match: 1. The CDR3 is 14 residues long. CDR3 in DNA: TGTGCCAGCAGCTTGCGGACAGGGCAAGAGACCCAGTACTTC. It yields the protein CASSLRTGQETQYF.